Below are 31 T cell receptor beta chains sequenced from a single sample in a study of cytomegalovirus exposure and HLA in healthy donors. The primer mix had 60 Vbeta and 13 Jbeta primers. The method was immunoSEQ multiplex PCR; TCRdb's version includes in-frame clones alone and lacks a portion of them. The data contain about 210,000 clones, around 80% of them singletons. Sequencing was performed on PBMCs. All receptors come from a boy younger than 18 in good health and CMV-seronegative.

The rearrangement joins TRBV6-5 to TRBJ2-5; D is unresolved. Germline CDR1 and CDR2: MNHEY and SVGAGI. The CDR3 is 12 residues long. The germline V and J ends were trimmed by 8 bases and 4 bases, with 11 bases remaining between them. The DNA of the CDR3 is TGTGCCAGCCGGAGCGTGGGAGAGACCCAGTACTTC. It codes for CASRSVGETQYF.

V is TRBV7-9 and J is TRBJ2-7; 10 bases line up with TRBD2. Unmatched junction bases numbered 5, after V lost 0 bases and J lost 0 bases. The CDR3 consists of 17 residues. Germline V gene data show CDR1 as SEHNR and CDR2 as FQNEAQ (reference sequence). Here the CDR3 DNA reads TGTGCCAGCAGCTTAGCTTCTAGCGGGGGACTCTCCTACGAGCAGTACTTC. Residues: CASSLASSGGLSYEQYF.

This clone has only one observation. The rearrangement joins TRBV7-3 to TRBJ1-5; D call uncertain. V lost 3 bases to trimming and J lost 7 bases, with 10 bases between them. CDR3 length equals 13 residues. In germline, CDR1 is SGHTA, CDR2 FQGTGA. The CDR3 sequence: CASSLGGAQPQHF. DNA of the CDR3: TGTGCCAGCAGCTTGGGTGGAGCGCAGCCCCAGCATTTT.

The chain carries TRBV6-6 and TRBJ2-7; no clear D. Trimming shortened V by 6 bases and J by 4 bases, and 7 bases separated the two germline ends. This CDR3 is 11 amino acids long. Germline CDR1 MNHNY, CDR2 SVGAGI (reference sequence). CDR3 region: CASRLNYEQYF. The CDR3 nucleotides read TGTGCCAGCAGACTTAATTACGAGCAGTACTTC.

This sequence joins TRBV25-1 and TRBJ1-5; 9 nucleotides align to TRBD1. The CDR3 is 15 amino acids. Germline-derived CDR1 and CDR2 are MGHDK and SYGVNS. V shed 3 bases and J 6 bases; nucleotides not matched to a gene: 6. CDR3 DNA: TGTGCCAGCAGTGATACAGGGGGCCCCGGTCAGCCCCAGCATTTT. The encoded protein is CASSDTGGPGQPQHF.

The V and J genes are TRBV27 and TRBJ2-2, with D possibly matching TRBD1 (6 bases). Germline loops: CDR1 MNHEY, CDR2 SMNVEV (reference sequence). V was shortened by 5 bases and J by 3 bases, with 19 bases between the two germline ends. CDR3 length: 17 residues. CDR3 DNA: TGTGCCAGCAGTCCGACGCCCAACAGGGTTGACACCGGGGAGCTGTTTTTT. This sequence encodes CASSPTPNRVDTGELFF.

DNA for the CDR3: TGCGCCAGCAGTTCTTTACAGGGGAACACTGAAGCTTTCTTT. This sequence encodes CASSSLQGNTEAFF. V and J are TRBV5-1 and TRBJ1-1, with TRBD1 as a possible D gene (6 bases). V was shortened by 5 bases and J by 1 base, with 12 bases between the two germline ends. CDR1 SGHRS and CDR2 YFSETQ come from the germline V gene. This CDR3 region has 14 residues.

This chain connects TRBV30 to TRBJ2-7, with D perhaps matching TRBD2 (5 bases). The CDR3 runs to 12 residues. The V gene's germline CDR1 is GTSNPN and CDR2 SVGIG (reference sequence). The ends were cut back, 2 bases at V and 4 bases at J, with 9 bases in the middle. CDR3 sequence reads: CAWSPDFYEQYF. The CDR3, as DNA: TGTGCCTGGAGTCCGGACTTTTACGAGCAGTACTTC.

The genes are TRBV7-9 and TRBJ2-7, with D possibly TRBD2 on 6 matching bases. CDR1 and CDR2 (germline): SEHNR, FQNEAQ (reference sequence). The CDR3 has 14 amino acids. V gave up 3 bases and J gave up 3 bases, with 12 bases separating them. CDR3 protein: CASSFPGLDYEQYF. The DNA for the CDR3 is TGTGCCAGCAGCTTCCCGGGACTTGACTACGAGCAGTACTTC.

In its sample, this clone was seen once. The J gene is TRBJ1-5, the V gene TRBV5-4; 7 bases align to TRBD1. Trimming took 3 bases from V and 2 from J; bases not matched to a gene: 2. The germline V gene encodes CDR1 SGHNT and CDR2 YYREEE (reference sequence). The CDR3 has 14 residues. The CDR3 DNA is TGTGCCAGCAGCTCCCAGGGGGGCAATCAGCCCCAGCATTTT. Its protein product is CASSSQGGNQPQHF. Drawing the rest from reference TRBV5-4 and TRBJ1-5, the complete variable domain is ETGVTQSPTHLIKTRGQQVTLRCSSQSGHNTVSWYQQALGQGPQFIFQYYREEENGRGNFPPRFSGLQFPNYSSELNVNALELDDSALYLCASSSQGGNQPQHFGDGTRLSIL.

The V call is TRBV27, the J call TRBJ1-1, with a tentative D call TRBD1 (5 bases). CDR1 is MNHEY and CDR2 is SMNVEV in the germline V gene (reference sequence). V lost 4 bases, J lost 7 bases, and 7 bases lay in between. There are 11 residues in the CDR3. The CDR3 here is CASSSRGEAFF. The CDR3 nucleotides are TGTGCCAGCAGTTCAAGGGGTGAAGCTTTCTTT.

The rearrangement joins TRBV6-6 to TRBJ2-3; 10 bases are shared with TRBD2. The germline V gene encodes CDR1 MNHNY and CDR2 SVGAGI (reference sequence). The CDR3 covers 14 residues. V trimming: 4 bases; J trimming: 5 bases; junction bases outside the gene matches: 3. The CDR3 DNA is TGTGCCAGCAGTTCAGCGGGAGGGGTAGATACGCAGTATTTT. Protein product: CASSSAGGVDTQYF.

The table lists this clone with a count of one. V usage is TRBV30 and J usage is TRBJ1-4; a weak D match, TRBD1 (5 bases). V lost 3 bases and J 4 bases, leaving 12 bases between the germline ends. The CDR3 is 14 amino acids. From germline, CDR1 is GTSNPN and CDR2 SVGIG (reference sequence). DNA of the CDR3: TGTGCCTGGAGCTACCGGGGGATTAATGAAAAACTGTTTTTT. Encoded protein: CAWSYRGINEKLFF.

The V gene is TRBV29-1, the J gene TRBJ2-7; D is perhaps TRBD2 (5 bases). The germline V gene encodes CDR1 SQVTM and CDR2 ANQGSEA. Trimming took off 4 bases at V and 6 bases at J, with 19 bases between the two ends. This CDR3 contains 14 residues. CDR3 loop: CSVVPLAAGREQYF. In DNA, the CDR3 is TGCAGCGTTGTCCCGCTAGCAGCCGGGCGCGAGCAGTACTTC.

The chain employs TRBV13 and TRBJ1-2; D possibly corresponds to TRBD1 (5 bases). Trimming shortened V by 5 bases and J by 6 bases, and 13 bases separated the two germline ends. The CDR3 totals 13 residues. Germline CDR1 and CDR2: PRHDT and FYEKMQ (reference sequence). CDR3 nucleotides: TGTGCCAGCAGCCCTATTTGGGGGGATGGCTACACCTTC. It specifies CASSPIWGDGYTF.

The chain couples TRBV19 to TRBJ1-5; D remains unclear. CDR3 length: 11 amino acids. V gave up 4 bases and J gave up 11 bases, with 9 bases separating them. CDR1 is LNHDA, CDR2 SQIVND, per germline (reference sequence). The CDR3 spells CASSTIDTQHF. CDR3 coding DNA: TGTGCCAGTAGTACGATCGACACCCAGCATTTT.

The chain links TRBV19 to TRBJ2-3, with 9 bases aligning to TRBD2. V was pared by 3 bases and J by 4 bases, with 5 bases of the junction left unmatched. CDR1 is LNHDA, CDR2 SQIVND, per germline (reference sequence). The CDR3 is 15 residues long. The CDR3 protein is CASSMSAGGADTQYF. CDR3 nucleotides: TGTGCCAGTAGTATGTCTGCGGGGGGGGCAGATACGCAGTATTTT.

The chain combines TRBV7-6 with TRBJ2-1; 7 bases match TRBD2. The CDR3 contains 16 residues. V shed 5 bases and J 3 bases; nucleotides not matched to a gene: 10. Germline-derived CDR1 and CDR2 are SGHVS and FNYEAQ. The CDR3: CASSPNPSSGYNEQFF. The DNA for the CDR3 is TGTGCCAGCAGCCCAAATCCGTCTAGCGGCTACAATGAGCAGTTCTTC.

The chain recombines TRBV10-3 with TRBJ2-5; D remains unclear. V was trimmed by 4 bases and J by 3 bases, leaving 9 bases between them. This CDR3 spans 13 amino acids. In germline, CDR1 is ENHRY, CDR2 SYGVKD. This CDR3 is CAISGIVEETQYF. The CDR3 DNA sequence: TGTGCCATCAGTGGCATAGTAGAAGAGACCCAGTACTTC.

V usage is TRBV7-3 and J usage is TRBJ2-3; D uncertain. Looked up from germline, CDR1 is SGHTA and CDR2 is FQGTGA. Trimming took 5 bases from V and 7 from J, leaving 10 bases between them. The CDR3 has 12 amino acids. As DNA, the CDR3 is TGTGCCAGCAGCCCAGGCACTTATACGCAGTATTTT. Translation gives CASSPGTYTQYF.

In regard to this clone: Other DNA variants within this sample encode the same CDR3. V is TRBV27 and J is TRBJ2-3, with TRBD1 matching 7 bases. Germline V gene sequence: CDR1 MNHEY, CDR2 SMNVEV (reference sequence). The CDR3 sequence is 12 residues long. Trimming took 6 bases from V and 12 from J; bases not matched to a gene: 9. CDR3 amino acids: CASSFGTARQYF. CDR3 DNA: TGTGCCAGCAGCTTCGGGACAGCTCGCCAGTATTTT.

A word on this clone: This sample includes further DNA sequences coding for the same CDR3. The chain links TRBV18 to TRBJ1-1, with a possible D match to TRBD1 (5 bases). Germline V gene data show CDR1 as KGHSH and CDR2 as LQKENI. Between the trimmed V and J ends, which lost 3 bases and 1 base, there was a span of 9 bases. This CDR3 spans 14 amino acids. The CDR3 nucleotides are TGTGCCAGCTCACCGGGTAGGGGGAACACTGAAGCTTTCTTT. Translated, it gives CASSPGRGNTEAFF. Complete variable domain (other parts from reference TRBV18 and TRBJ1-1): NAGVMQNPRHLVRRRGQEARLRCSPMKGHSHVYWYRQLPEEGLKFMVYLQKENIIDESGMPKERFSAEFPKEGPSILRIQQVVRGDSAAYFCASSPGRGNTEAFFGQGTRLTVV.

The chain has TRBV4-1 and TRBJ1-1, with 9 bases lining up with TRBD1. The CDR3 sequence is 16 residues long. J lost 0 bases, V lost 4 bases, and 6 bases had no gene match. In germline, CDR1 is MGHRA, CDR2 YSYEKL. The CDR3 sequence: CASSPGTGTLNTEAFF. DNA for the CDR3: TGCGCCAGCAGCCCCGGGACAGGGACTTTGAACACTGAAGCTTTCTTT.

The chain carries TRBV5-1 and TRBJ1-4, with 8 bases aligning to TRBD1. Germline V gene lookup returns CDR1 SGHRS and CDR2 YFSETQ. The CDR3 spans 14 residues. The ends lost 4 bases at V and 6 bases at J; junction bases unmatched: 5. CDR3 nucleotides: TGCGCCAGCAGCCAGGACAGGGCTGATGAAAAACTGTTTTTT. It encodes CASSQDRADEKLFF.

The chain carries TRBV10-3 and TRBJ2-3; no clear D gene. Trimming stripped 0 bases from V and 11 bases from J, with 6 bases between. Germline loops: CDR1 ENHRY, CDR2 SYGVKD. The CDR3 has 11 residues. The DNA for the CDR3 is TGTGCCATCAGTGAGTCGAGCGAGCAGTATTTT. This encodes CAISESSEQYF.

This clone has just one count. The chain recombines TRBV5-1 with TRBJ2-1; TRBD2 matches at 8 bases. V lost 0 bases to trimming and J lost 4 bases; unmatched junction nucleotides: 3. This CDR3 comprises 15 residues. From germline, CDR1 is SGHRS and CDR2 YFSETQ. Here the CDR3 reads CASSLDAGGYNEQFF. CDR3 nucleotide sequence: TGCGCCAGCAGCTTGGACGCGGGGGGTTACAATGAGCAGTTCTTC.

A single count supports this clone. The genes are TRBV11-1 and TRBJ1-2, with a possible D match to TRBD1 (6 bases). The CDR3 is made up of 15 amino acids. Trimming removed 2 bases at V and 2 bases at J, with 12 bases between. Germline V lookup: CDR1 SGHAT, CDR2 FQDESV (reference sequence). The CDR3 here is CASSLSDQGNYGYTF. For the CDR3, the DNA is TGTGCCAGCAGCTTATCGGACCAGGGGAACTATGGCTACACCTTC.

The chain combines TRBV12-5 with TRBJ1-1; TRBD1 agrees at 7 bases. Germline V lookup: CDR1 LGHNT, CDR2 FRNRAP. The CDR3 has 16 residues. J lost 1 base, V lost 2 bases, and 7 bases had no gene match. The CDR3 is CASGLIPTGRNTEAFF. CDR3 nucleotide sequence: TGTGCTAGTGGTTTGATCCCGACAGGGAGGAACACTGAAGCTTTCTTT.

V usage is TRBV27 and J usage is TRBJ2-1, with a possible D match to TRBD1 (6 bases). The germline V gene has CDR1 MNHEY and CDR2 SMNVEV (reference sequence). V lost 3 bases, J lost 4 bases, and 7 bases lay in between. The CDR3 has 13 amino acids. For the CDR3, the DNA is TGTGCCAGCAGTTTGCAGGGGTACAATGAGCAGTTCTTC. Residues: CASSLQGYNEQFF.

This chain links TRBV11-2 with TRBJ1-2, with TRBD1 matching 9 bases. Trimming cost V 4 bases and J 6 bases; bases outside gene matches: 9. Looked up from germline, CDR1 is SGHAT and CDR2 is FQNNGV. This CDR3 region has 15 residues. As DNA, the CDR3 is TGTGCCAGCAGCTCAAACAGGGGGCAGCAAGATGGCTACACCTTC. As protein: CASSSNRGQQDGYTF.

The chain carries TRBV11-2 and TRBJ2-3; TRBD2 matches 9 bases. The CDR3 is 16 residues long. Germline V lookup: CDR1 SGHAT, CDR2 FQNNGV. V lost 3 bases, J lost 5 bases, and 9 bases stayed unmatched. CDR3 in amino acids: CASSLARGGRGDTQYF. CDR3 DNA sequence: TGTGCCAGCAGCTTGGCGCGGGGGGGCCGTGGAGATACGCAGTATTTT. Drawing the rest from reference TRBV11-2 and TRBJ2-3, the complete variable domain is EAGVAQSPRYKIIEKRQSVAFWCNPISGHATLYWYQQILGQGPKLLIQFQNNGVVDDSQLPKDRFSAERLKGVDSTLKIQPAKLEDSAVYLCASSLARGGRGDTQYFGPGTRLTVL.